The table lists the clone carrying this T cell receptor (beta chain) with a few counts. The target antigen is unknown. Each sample used at least 6 million PBMCs. Then a second PCR, running roughly 7 to 11 cycles, was carried out with a sample-barcoded 5' primer and a J-beta primer mix. From each sample, at least 2.5 million paired-end reads containing CDR3 were obtained. From the 5' RACE reads, TCRdb called clonotypes with MiXCR, one entry per CDR3 protein. The sample lists about 640,000 distinct CDR3 sequences, 58% occurring once. These data are taken from a study of blood T cells in healthy people across ages. Findings of the study overall: Those diversity estimates obtained from one million T cells were thought to be underestimates. TCR beta diversity per million T cells fell roughly linearly with age.

CDR1 is KGHDR and CDR2 is SFDVKD in the germline V gene. V lost 10 bases and J lost 5, with 5 bases in between. The CDR3 contains 9 residues. This receptor was obtained from a man aged 55 to 70 in good health. Input material: blood. The chain uses TRBV24-1 and TRBJ2-7; no reliable D call. The CDR3 region is CATSNEQYF. CDR3 coding DNA: TGTGCCACGTCCAACGAGCAGTACTTC.